This passage covers 14 T cell receptor beta chains from one sample sequenced in a study of beta chain features in type 1 diabetes. Reverse transcription of all isolated RNA meant that expressed TCRB transcripts were sequenced. Assay: immunoSEQ multiplex PCR; the TCRdb copy retains only in-frame clones and omits some. The repertoire holds some 410,000 clones, with approximately 15% as singletons. What was sequenced was naive CD4+ T cells from blood. These receptors all come from a man aged 25 to 45 in good health.

This clone has ten or more counts. The chain carries TRBV15 and TRBJ2-1, with D hard to call. Trimming cost V 3 bases and J 8 bases, with 11 bases left between them. The CDR3 sequence is 13 residues long. Germline assignment: CDR1 LNHNV and CDR2 YYDKDF (reference sequence). The CDR3 DNA is TGTGCCACCAGCAGTGGCTATCGCGATGAGCAGTTCTTC. This translates into CATSSGYRDEQFF.

The V and J genes are TRBV25-1 and TRBJ2-6; D unclear. This CDR3 is 18 amino acids long. Germline assignment: CDR1 MGHDK and CDR2 SYGVNS. The V gene lost 3 bases and the J gene lost 0 bases, with 15 bases spanning the gap. The CDR3 sequence is CASSELRPQVSGANVLTF. CDR3 sequence (DNA): TGTGCCAGCAGTGAGTTGAGACCGCAGGTCTCTGGGGCCAACGTCCTGACTTTC.

The chain uses TRBV5-4 and TRBJ2-7; D is possibly TRBD2 (6 bases). The CDR3 length is 14 residues. The V end was cut by 0 bases, the J end by 3 bases, with 10 bases between. Germline values: CDR1 SGHNT, CDR2 YYREEE (reference sequence). CDR3 coding DNA: TGTGCCAGCAGCTTGGGACTAGGGGACTACGAGCAGTACGTC. Protein sequence: CASSLGLGDYEQYV.

J is TRBJ1-5 and V is TRBV23-1, with a tentative D call TRBD1 (5 bases). TRBV23-1 falls under the ORF class, with uncertain function. CDR3 length: 21 amino acids. The ends were cut back, 0 bases at V and 2 bases at J, with 26 bases in the middle. CDR3 nucleotides: TGCGCCAGCAGTCAATCTAAGACAGCAGGGCAGTTAGGAGTAGGCAATCAGCCCCAGCATTTT. Amino acid sequence: CASSQSKTAGQLGVGNQPQHF.

A few counts support this clone. V is TRBV5-6 and J is TRBJ2-5, with D maybe TRBD1 (5 bases). V lost 7 bases to trimming and J lost 2 bases, with 12 bases between them. Per the germline V gene, CDR1 is SGHDT and CDR2 is YYEEEE. This CDR3 region has 13 residues. DNA of the CDR3: TGTGCCAGCCACCGGGCAGGGCAAGAGACCCAGTACTTC. It specifies CASHRAGQETQYF.

The chain couples TRBV28 to TRBJ2-1, with D unresolved. This CDR3 is 11 amino acids long. Germline V gives CDR1 MDHEN, CDR2 SYDVKM. V shed 0 bases and J shed 10 bases, with 4 bases lying between them. CDR3 loop: CASSLWPEQFF. As DNA, the CDR3 is TGTGCCAGCAGTTTATGGCCGGAGCAGTTCTTC.

This clone turned up a few times. This chain uses TRBV4-3 with TRBJ2-7; possibly TRBD2 for D (8 bases). Germline CDR1 LGHNA, CDR2 YSLEER. Trimming removed 3 bases at V and 0 bases at J, with 21 bases between. The CDR3 loop spans 18 amino acids. The CDR3 reads CASSQSVGGGQNSYEQYF. The CDR3 DNA reads TGCGCCAGCAGCCAGTCGGTCGGGGGGGGACAGAACTCCTACGAGCAGTACTTC.

As regards this clone: Different DNA sequences within this sample yield the same CDR3. V usage is TRBV20-1 and J usage is TRBJ1-1; D is undetermined. Between the trimmed V and J ends, which lost 3 bases and 3 bases, there was a span of 5 bases. The CDR3 runs 11 residues. CDR1 is DFQATT, CDR2 SNEGSKA, per germline (reference sequence). CDR3 amino acids: CSARRDTEAFF. The CDR3 DNA follows: TGCAGTGCTAGGAGAGACACTGAAGCTTTCTTT.

This sequence joins TRBV29-1 and TRBJ1-2; 8 bases align to TRBD1. CDR3 length: 15 amino acids. V shed 1 base, J shed 4 bases, and the junction held 8 bases outside the gene matches. The germline V gene encodes CDR1 SQVTM and CDR2 ANQGSEA. The CDR3 spells CSVEVGTGDVYGYTF. DNA for the CDR3: TGCAGCGTTGAAGTTGGGACAGGTGATGTCTATGGCTACACCTTC. The whole variable domain, remainder taken from reference TRBV29-1 and TRBJ1-2, is SAVISQKPSRDICQRGTSLTIQCQVDSQVTMMFWYRQQPGQSLTLIATANQGSEATYESGFVIDKFPISRPNLTFSTLTVSNMSPEDSSIYLCSVEVGTGDVYGYTFGSGTRLTVV.

The gene calls are TRBV10-1 and TRBJ2-7; 9 bases line up with TRBD2. Germline loops: CDR1 WNHNN, CDR2 SYGVQD (reference sequence). With V trimmed by 0 bases and J by 9 bases, 12 bases remained unmatched. This CDR3 is built from 16 residues. As DNA, the CDR3 is TGCGCCAGCAGTGAGTCTTCCAGGGCATCAGCGGGGGGGCAGTACTTC. It encodes CASSESSRASAGGQYF.

Here the CDR3 reads CASSPVYADQYF. CDR3 coding DNA: TGTGCCAGCAGCCCCGTTTACGCGGACCAGTACTTC. The gene calls are TRBV7-9 and TRBJ2-5; D remains ambiguous. In germline, CDR1 is SEHNR, CDR2 FQNEAQ (reference sequence). The CDR3 consists of 12 residues. V was cut by 5 bases and J by 10 bases, with 14 bases left in between. The full variable domain, completed using reference TRBV7-9 and TRBJ2-5, is DTGVSQNPRHKITKRGQNVTFRCDPISEHNRLYWYRQTLGQGPEFLTYFQNEAQLEKSRLLSDRFSAERPKGSFSTLEIQRTEQGDSAMYLCASSPVYADQYFGPGTRLLVL.

This clone was found a few times. The chain uses TRBV30 and TRBJ2-5, with no clear D. The CDR3 runs to 13 residues. Germline lookup yields CDR1 GTSNPN and CDR2 SVGIG (reference sequence). V was trimmed by 4 bases and J by 2 bases, leaving 11 bases between them. CDR3 sequence reads: CAWTRTLQETQYF. The DNA of the CDR3 is TGTGCCTGGACCCGGACCCTACAAGAGACCCAGTACTTC.

The chain links TRBV7-2 to TRBJ1-2; TRBD1 agrees at 10 bases. The CDR3 is 12 amino acids. V was pared by 6 bases and J by 6 bases, with 1 base of the junction left unmatched. CDR1 and CDR2 (germline): SGHTA, FQGNSA. In DNA, the CDR3 is TGTGCCAGCAGGGGGACAGGGGATGGCTACACCTTC. This translates into CASRGTGDGYTF. The variable domain in full, completed from reference TRBV7-2 and TRBJ1-2, reads GAGVSQSPSNKVTEKGKDVELRCDPISGHTALYWYRQSLGQGLEFLIYFQGNSAPDKSGLPSDRFSAERTGGSVSTLTIQRTQQEDSAVYLCASRGTGDGYTFGSGTRLTVV.

The J gene is TRBJ2-3, the V gene TRBV4-1; D is perhaps TRBD1 (5 bases). The CDR3 runs to 15 residues. The germline V and J ends were trimmed by 7 bases and 6 bases, with 20 bases remaining between them. Germline V gives CDR1 MGHRA, CDR2 YSYEKL. The CDR3 loop reads CASNTGAGFVDTQYF. CDR3 in DNA: TGCGCCAGCAACACTGGGGCAGGGTTCGTCGATACGCAGTATTTT.